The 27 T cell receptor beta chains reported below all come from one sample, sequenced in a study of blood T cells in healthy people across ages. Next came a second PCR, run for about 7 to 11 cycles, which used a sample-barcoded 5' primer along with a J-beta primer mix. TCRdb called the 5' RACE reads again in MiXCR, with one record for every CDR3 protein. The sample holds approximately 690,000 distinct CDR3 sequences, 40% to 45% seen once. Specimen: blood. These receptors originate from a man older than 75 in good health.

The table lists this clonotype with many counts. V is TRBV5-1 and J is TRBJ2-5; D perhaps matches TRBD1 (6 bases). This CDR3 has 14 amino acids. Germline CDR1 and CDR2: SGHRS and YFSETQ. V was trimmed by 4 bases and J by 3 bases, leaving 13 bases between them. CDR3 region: CASSSPGQKETQYF. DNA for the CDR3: TGCGCCAGCAGCAGTCCGGGACAAAAAGAGACCCAGTACTTC.

Here the CDR3 DNA reads TGTGCCATCAGTGAGTCTGGGGATTTAGTTCAGCCCCAGCATTTT. This gives the protein CAISESGDLVQPQHF. J is TRBJ1-5 and V is TRBV10-3; D unresolved. Per germline, CDR1 ENHRY and CDR2 SYGVKD. The CDR3 runs to 15 residues. V was cut by 0 bases and J by 6 bases, with 12 bases left in between.

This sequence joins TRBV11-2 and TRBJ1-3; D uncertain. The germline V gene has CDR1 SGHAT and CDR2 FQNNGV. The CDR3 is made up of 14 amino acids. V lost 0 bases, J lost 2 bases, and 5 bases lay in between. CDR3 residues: CASSLERAGNTIYF. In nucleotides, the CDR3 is TGTGCCAGCAGCTTAGAGAGGGCTGGAAACACCATATATTTT.

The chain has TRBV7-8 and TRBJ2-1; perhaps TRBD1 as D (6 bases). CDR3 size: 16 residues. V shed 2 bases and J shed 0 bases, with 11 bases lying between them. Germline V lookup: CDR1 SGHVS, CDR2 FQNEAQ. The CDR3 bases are TGTGCCAGCAGCTTACTTCCGGACAGCTCCTACAATGAGCAGTTCTTC. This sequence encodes CASSLLPDSSYNEQFF.

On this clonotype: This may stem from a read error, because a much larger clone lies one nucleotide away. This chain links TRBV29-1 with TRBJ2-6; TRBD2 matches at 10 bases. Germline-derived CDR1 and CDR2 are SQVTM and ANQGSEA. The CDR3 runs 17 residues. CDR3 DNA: TGCAGCGTTGAAGAGCCTAGCGGGAGCTCTGGGGTCAACGTCCTGACTTTC. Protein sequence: CSVEEPSGSSGVNVLTF. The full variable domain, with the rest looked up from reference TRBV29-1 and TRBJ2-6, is SAVISQKPSRDICQRGTSLTIQCQVDSQVTMMFWYRQQPGQSLTLIATANQGSEATYESGFVIDKFPISRPNLTFSTLTVSNMSPEDSSIYLCSVEEPSGSSGVNVLTFGAGSRLTVL.

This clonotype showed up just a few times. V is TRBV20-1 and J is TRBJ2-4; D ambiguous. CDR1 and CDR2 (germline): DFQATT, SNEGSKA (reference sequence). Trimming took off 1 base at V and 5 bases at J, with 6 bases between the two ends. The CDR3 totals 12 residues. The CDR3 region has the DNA TGCAGTGCTAGAGGAGCAGAAAACATTCAGTACTTC. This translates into CSARGAENIQYF.

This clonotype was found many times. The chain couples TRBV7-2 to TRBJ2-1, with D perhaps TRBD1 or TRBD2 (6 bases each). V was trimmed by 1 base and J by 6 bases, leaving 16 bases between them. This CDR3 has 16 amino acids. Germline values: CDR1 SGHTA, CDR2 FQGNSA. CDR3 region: CASSLGGGGWGNEQFF. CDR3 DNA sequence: TGTGCCAGCAGCTTAGGTGGAGGGGGATGGGGCAATGAGCAGTTCTTC.

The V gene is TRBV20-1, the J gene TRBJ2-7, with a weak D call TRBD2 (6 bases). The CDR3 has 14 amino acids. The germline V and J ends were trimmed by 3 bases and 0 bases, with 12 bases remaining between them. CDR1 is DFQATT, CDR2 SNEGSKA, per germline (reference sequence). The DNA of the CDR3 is TGCAGTGCTAGTGACGGGAGTCCCTCCTACGAGCAGTACTTC. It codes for CSASDGSPSYEQYF.

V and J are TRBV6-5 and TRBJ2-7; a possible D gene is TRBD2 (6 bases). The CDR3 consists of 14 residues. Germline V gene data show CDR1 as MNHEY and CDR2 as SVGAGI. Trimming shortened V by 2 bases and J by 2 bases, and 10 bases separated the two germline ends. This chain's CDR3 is CASSYSGRPYEQYF. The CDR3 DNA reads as TGTGCCAGCAGTTACAGCGGGCGCCCCTACGAGCAGTACTTC.

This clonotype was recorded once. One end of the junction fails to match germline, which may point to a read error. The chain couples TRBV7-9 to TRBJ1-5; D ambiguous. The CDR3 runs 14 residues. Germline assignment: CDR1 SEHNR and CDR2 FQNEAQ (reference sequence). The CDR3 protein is CASGLEDRNQPQHF. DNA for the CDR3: TGTGCCAGCGGCTTAGAGGACCGCAATCAGCCCCAGCATTTT.

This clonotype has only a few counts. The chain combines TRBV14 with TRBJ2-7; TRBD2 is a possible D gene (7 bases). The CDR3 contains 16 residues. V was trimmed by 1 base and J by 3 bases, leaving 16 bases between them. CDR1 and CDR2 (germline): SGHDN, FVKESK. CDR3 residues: CASSQVFGGPGYEQYF. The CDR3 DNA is TGTGCCAGCAGCCAAGTCTTCGGGGGGCCAGGCTACGAGCAGTACTTC. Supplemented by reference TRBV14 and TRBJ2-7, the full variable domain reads EAGVTQFPSHSVIEKGQTVTLRCDPISGHDNLYWYRRVMGKEIKFLLHFVKESKQDESGMPNNRFLAERTGGTYSTLKVQPAELEDSGVYFCASSQVFGGPGYEQYFGPGTRLTVT.

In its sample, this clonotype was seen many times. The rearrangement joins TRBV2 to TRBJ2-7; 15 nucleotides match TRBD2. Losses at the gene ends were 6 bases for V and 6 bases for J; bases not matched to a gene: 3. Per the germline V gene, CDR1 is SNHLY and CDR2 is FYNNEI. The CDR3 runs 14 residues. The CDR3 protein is CASRGLAGGGEQYF. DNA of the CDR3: TGTGCCAGCAGGGGACTAGCGGGAGGAGGCGAGCAGTACTTC.

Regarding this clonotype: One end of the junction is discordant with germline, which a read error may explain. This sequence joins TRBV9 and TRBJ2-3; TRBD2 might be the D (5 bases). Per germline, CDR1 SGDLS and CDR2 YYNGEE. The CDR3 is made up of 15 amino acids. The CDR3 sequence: CGSSVVQSGSDTQYF. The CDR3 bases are TGTGGCAGCAGCGTAGTACAGTCGGGGTCAGATACGCAGTATTTT.

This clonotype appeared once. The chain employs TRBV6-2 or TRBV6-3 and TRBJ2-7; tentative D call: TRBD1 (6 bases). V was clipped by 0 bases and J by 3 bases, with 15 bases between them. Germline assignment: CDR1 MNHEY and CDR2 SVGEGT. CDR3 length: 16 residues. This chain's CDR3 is CASSYSFGQGHYEQYF. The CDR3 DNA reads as TGTGCCAGCAGTTACTCCTTCGGGCAGGGGCACTACGAGCAGTACTTC.

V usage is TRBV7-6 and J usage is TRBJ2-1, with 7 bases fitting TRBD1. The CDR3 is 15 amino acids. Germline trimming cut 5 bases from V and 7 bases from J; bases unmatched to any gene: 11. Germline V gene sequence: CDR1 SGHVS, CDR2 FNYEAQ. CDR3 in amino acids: CASSLGQEAGNEQFF. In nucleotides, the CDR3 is TGTGCCAGCAGCCTAGGACAGGAGGCAGGGAATGAGCAGTTCTTC.

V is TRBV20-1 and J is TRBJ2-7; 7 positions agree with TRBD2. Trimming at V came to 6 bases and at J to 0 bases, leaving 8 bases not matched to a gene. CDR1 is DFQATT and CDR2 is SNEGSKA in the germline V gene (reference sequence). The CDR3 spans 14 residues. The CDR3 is CSATQAGPSYEQYF. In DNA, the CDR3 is TGCAGTGCCACCCAAGCGGGGCCCTCCTACGAGCAGTACTTC.

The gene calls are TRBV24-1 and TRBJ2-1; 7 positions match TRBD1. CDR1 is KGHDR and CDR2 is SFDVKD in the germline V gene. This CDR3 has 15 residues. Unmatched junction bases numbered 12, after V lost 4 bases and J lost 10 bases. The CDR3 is CATSEHRQGREEQFF. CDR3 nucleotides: TGTGCCACCAGTGAGCATCGACAGGGACGTGAGGAGCAGTTCTTC.

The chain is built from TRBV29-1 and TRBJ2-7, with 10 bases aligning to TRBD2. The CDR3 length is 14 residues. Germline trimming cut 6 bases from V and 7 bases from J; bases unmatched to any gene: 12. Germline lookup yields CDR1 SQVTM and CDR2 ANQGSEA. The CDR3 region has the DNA TGCAGCGTGCGGAGCGGGGGGGCCTACAATGAGCAGTACTTC. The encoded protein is CSVRSGGAYNEQYF.

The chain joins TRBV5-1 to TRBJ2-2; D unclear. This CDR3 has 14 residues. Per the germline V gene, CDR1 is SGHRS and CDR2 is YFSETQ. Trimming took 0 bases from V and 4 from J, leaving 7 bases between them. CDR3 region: CASSLAQFTGELFF. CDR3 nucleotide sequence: TGCGCCAGCAGCTTGGCCCAGTTCACCGGGGAGCTGTTTTTT.

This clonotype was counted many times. CDR3 nucleotides: TGTGCCAGCTCACCGGCGGCTAGCGGGGGGAATGAGCAGTTCTTC. Amino acids: CASSPAASGGNEQFF. The chain links TRBV18 to TRBJ2-1, with TRBD2 matching 11 bases. Germline lookup yields CDR1 KGHSH and CDR2 LQKENI. V trimming: 3 bases; J trimming: 7 bases; junction bases outside the gene matches: 5. The CDR3 runs 15 residues.

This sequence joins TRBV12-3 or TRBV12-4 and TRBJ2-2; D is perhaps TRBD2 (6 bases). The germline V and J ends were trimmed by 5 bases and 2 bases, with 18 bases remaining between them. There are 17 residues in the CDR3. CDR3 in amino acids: CASSRVGGGPNTGELFF. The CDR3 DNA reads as TGTGCCAGCAGTCGAGTGGGGGGAGGTCCAAACACCGGGGAGCTGTTTTTT.

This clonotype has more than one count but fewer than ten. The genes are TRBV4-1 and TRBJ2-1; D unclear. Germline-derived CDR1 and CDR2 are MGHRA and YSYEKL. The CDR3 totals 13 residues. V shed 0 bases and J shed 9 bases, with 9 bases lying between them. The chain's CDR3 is CASSQDQGFEQFF. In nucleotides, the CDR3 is TGCGCCAGCAGCCAAGATCAAGGTTTTGAGCAGTTCTTC.

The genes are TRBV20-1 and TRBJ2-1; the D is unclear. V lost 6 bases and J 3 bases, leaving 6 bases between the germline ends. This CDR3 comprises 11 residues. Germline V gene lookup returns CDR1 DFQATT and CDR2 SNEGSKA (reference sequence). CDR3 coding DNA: TGCAGTGCCGAAGACTACAATGAGCAGTTCTTC. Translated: CSAEDYNEQFF.

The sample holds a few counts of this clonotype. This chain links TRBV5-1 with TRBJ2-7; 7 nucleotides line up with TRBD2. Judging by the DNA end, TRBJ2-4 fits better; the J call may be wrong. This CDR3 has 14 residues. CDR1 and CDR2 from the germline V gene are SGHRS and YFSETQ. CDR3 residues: CASSLRGVVDIQYF. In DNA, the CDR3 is TGCGCCAGCAGCCTCCGGGGGGTTGTGGACATTCAGTACTTC.

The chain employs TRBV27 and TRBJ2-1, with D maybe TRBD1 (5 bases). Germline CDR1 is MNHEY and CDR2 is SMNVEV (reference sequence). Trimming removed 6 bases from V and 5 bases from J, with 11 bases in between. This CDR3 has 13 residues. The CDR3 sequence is CASRKQDNNEQFF. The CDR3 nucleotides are TGTGCCAGCAGAAAACAGGACAACAATGAGCAGTTCTTC.

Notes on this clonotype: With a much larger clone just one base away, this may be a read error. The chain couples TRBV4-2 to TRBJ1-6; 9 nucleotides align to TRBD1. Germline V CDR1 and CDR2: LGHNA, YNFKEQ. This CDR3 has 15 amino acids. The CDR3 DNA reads TGTGCCGGCAGCCCCCCCGGACAGGGGAATTCACCCCTCCACTTT. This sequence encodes CAGSPPGQGNSPLHF.

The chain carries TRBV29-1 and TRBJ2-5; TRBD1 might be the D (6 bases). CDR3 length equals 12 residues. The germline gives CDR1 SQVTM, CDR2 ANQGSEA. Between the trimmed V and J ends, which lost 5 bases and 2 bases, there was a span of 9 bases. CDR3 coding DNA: TGCAGCGTTCTCGACAGGCAAGAGACCCAGTACTTC. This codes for CSVLDRQETQYF.